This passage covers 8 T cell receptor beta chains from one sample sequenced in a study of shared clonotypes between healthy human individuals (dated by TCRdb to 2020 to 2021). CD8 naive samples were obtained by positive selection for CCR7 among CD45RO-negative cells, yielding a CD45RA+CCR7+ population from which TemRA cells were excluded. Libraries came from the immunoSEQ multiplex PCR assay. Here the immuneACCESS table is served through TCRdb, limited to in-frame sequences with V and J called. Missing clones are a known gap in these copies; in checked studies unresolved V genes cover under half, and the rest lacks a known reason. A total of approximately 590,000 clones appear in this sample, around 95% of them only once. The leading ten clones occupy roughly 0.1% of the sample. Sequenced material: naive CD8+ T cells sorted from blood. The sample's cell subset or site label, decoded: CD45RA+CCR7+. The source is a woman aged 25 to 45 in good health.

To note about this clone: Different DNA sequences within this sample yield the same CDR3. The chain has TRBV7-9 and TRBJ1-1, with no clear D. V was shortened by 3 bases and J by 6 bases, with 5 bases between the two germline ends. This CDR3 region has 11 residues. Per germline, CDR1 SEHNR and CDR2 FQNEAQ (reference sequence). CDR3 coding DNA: TGTGCCAGCAGCTTCGGAGCTGAAGCTTTCTTT. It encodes CASSFGAEAFF.

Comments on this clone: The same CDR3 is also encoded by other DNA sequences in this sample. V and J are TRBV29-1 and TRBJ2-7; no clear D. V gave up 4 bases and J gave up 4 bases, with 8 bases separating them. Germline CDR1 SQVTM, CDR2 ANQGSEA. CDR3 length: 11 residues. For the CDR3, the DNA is TGCAGCGTTGTCGACGGATACGAGCAGTACTTC. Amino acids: CSVVDGYEQYF.

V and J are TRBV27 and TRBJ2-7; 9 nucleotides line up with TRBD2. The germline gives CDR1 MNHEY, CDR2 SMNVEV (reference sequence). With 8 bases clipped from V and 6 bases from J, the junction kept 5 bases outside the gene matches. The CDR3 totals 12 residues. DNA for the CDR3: TGTGCCAGCCCGGGACTAGCTTGCGAGCAGTACTTC. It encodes CASPGLACEQYF.

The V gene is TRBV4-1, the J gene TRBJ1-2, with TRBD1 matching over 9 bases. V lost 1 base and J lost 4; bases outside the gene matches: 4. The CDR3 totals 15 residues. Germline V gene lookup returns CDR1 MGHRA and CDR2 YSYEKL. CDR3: CASSQVGTGFYGYTF. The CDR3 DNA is TGCGCCAGCAGCCAAGTTGGGACAGGGTTCTATGGCTACACCTTC.

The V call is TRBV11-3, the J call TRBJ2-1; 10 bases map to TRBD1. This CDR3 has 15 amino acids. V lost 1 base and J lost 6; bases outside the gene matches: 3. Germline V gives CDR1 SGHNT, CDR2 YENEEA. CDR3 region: CASSLGQGASNEQFF. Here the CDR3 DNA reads TGTGCCAGCAGCTTAGGACAGGGGGCCTCCAATGAGCAGTTCTTC.

The CDR3 DNA is TGCGCCAGCAGCCAGCGGACAGTCTCCAACTATGGCTACACCTTC. It is translated as CASSQRTVSNYGYTF. This chain connects TRBV4-1 to TRBJ1-2, with D possibly being TRBD1 (6 bases). Germline V gene data show CDR1 as MGHRA and CDR2 as YSYEKL. The CDR3 is 15 residues long. V was shortened by 3 bases and J by 2 bases, with 13 bases between the two germline ends.

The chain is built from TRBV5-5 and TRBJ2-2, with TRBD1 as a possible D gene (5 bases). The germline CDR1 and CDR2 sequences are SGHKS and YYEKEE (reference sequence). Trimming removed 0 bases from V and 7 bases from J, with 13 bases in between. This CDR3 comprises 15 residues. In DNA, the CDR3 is TGTGCCAGCAGCTTGGGGCAGGGCTTTGTCGGGGAGCTGTTTTTT. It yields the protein CASSLGQGFVGELFF.

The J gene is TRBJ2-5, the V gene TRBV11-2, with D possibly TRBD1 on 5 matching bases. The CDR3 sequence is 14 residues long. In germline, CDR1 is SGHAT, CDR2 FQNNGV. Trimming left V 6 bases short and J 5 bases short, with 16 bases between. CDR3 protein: CASSGSWGDETQYF. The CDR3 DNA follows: TGTGCCAGCAGTGGGTCGTGGGGCGATGAGACCCAGTACTTC.